These T cell receptor beta chains were read from a single sample in a study of blood T cell repertoires in COVID-19. Produced via immunoSEQ multiplex PCR; TCRdb's table is partial and in-frame only. The sample lists about 240,000 clones; roughly four fifths were seen once. The sequenced sample consisted of peripheral blood. Every receptor here comes from a woman of 80 years or more with COVID-19, enrolled during active disease. The conserved cysteine and the conserved F or W are not part of the CDR3 here.

j_gene,v_gene,CDR3aa
TRBJ2-1,TRBV11-2,ASRGLAYNEQF
TRBJ1-1,TRBV5-4,ASSPQGQRRTEAF
TRBJ2-1,TRBV4-1,ASSQGLGQLYNEQF
TRBJ1-2,TRBV28,ASSLFGLANYGYT
TRBJ1-6,TRBV18,ASSQAERGTVNSPLH
TRBJ2-7,TRBV28,ASRVGGAYEQY
TRBJ2-2,TRBV7-3,ASSQTSGNTGELF
TRBJ2-7,TRBV9,ASSTTSGSSYEQY
TRBJ1-3,TRBV5-4,ASSFRGQGGNTIY
TRBJ2-5,TRBV6-5,ASRRTVEETQY
TRBJ1-4,TRBV28,ASSLISAGQGKKLF
TRBJ2-7,TRBV18,ASSLQARDLSYEQY
TRBJ1-3,TRBV5-4,ASSPSTSYSGNTIY
TRBJ1-2,TRBV15,ATSRDLGGYGYT
TRBJ1-4,TRBV6-5,ASRPKGVPKLF
TRBJ2-5,TRBV15,ATSIGQGGTQY
TRBJ1-3,TRBV7-9,ASSLTAGNTIY
TRBJ1-3,TRBV29-1,SVDDSGNTIY
TRBJ2-1,TRBV7-2,ASSPTGTYNEQF
TRBJ2-3,TRBV2,ASNRGTDTQY
TRBJ1-5,TRBV6-5,ASSNRINQPQH
TRBJ2-1,TRBV7-9,ASDFGGSYNEQF
TRBJ2-1,TRBV25-1,ASKRKLAGDRRDNEQF
TRBJ1-3,TRBV10-3,AIAIGGQGFSGNTIY
TRBJ1-3,TRBV7-9,ASSLQGNTIY
TRBJ2-5,TRBV2,ASSEVLAGGETQY